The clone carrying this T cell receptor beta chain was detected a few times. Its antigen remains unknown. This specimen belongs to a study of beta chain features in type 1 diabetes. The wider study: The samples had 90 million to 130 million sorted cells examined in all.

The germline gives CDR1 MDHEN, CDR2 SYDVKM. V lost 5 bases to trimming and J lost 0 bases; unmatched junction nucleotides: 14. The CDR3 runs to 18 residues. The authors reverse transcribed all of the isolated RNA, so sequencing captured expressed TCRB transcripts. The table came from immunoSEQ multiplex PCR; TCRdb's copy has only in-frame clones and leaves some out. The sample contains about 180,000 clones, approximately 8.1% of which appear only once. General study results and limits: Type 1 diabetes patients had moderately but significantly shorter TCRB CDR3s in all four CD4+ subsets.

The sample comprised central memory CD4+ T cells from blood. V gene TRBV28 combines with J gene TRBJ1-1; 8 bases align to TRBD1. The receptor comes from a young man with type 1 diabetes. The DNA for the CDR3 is TGTGCCAGCAGTCAACATGGACAGGGCCGAACCCTGAACACTGAAGCTTTCTTT. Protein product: CASSQHGQGRTLNTEAFF.